The 21 T cell receptor beta chains listed next were all sequenced from one sample in a study of blood T cells in healthy people across ages (dated by TCRdb to the mid-2010s). The library was obtained by 5' RACE. Sequencing used an Illumina HiSeq 2500. A second roughly 6 to 12 cycle PCR used a sample-barcoded 5' primer and a J-beta primer mix. TCRdb redid the processing of the public reads, applying fastp at Q25 and MiXCR, and retained in-frame beta chains. Every entry covers one CDR3 protein and lists the most common genes and DNA from its rows. The sample table lists roughly 900,000 distinct CDR3 sequences, 29% of them with a count of one. The top ten constitute approximately 15% of the sample. The sample taken for sequencing was blood. The receptors here all came from a woman of 80 years or more in good health.

The table lists this clonotype with many counts. The rearrangement uses TRBV12-3 or TRBV12-4 and TRBJ1-2, with 10 bases fitting TRBD1. There are 15 residues in the CDR3. J gave up 8 bases and V 5 bases, and 11 bases lay outside the gene matches. CDR3 DNA: TGTGCCAGCAGTCGAATGACAGGGGGCGCTTCGGGCTACACCTTC. Protein: CASSRMTGGASGYTF.

This chain joins TRBV4-3 and TRBJ2-1; the match to TRBD2 covers 9 bases. V was clipped by 5 bases and J by 10 bases; unmatched bases: 21. This CDR3 comprises 18 residues. Per germline, CDR1 LGHNA and CDR2 YSLEER. CDR3 loop: CASSLGFSGGTDLEEQFF. The CDR3 nucleotides are TGCGCCAGCAGCTTGGGGTTTAGCGGGGGAACGGACTTAGAGGAGCAGTTCTTC.

The table lists this clonotype with many counts. This sequence joins TRBV10-3 and TRBJ2-3; D possibly corresponds to TRBD2 (6 bases). The CDR3 loop spans 13 amino acids. Deletions cut 8 bases from V and 4 bases from J, with 13 bases between. CDR1 is ENHRY, CDR2 SYGVKD, per germline. The CDR3 nucleotides read TGTGCCATCTTTGGAGGGGCGGCAGATACGCAGTATTTT. As protein: CAIFGGAADTQYF.

This clonotype was counted many times. The chain uses TRBV12-3 or TRBV12-4 and TRBJ1-1; D is perhaps TRBD1 (5 bases). The CDR3 is 14 amino acids. V was trimmed by 5 bases and J by 0 bases, leaving 10 bases between them. The CDR3: CASSRDGLNTEAFF. CDR3 nucleotides: TGTGCCAGCAGTCGGGACGGATTGAACACTGAAGCTTTCTTT.

The chain combines TRBV6-2 or TRBV6-3 with TRBJ1-5; D is unclear. The CDR3 totals 16 residues. The germline V gene encodes CDR1 MNHEY and CDR2 SVGEGT. V lost 8 bases and J lost 0, with 17 bases in between. As DNA, the CDR3 is TGTGCCAGCGCCCAAGGCATGGCTTTTAGCAATCAGCCCCAGCATTTT. It translates to CASAQGMAFSNQPQHF.

The chain combines TRBV24-1 with TRBJ2-3; D gene ambiguous. CDR1 is KGHDR, CDR2 SFDVKD, per germline. The CDR3 spans 12 residues. Trimming stripped 3 bases from V and 7 bases from J, with 7 bases between. CDR3 DNA sequence: TGTGCCACCAGTGATGAGATAAATACGCAGTATTTT. Amino acids: CATSDEINTQYF.

This clonotype was seen repeatedly, ten times or more. V gene TRBV15 combines with J gene TRBJ2-1, with 10 bases matching TRBD2. There are 15 residues in the CDR3. J lost 8 bases, V lost 3 bases, and 7 bases had no gene match. CDR1 is LNHNV, CDR2 YYDKDF, per germline (reference sequence). The CDR3: CATSSIAGGKDEQFF. CDR3 bases: TGTGCCACCAGCAGTATAGCGGGGGGCAAGGATGAGCAGTTCTTC.

This clonotype was counted between two and nine times. Just one base apart from a much larger clone, this may be a read error. V is TRBV7-9 and J is TRBJ2-7; no firm D call. This CDR3 is 12 amino acids long. The ends were cut back, 1 base at V and 6 bases at J, with 7 bases in the middle. Per germline, CDR1 SEHNR and CDR2 FQNEAQ (reference sequence). The CDR3 DNA is TGTGCCAGCAGCTTAGATGTAAGCGAGCAGTACTTC. Amino acid sequence: CASSLDVSEQYF.

This clonotype was seen ten or more times. This chain links TRBV6-5 with TRBJ2-3; D is possibly TRBD1 (5 bases). The V end was cut by 2 bases, the J end by 5 bases, with 14 bases between. The CDR3 has 15 residues. Germline V lookup: CDR1 MNHEY, CDR2 SVGAGI. CDR3 in DNA: TGTGCCAGCAGTTACACTCGGGCGCAGGGAGATACGCAGTATTTT. The encoded protein is CASSYTRAQGDTQYF.

The V gene is TRBV10-3, the J gene TRBJ2-5, with 8 bases lining up with TRBD2. The end of the DNA aligns better with TRBJ2-7, so the J call may be wrong. This CDR3 spans 11 amino acids. Germline CDR1 reads ENHRY; CDR2 reads SYGVKD. CDR3 coding DNA: TGTTCCCGGGGGGGCTCCTACGAGCAGTACTTC. Translated, it gives CSRGGSYEQYF.

This clonotype was recorded at least ten times. The chain links TRBV6-2 or TRBV6-3 to TRBJ2-1; 10 bases agree with TRBD2. There are 14 residues in the CDR3. CDR1 and CDR2 (germline): MNHEY, SVGEGT. With 10 bases clipped from V and 4 bases from J, the junction kept 7 bases outside the gene matches. The CDR3 DNA sequence: TGTGCCACCCGCCTAGCGGGGGAGTACAATGAGCAGTTCTTC. This gives the protein CATRLAGEYNEQFF.

Details on this clonotype: This may arise from a read error, as a much more abundant clone is one base away. V usage is TRBV20-1 and J usage is TRBJ2-1; 12 bases map to TRBD1. The end of the DNA is better explained by TRBJ2-7, so the J call may be wrong. This CDR3 has 15 residues. The germline CDR1 and CDR2 sequences are DFQATT and SNEGSKA (reference sequence). This CDR3 reads CSAAPGQGAWGEQYF. The DNA of the CDR3 is TGCAGTGCTGCCCCGGGACAGGGGGCGTGGGGTGAGCAGTACTTC.

This clonotype showed up just a few times. This chain joins TRBV6-6 and TRBJ1-1, with D possibly being TRBD1 (5 bases). Germline V lookup: CDR1 MNHNY, CDR2 SVGAGI (reference sequence). V lost 7 bases to trimming and J lost 1 base, with 22 bases between them. The length of the CDR3 is 17 residues. CDR3 sequence reads: CASISTGPNFGNTEAFF. DNA of the CDR3: TGTGCCAGCATTTCAACAGGCCCAAACTTTGGGAACACTGAAGCTTTCTTT.

This clonotype has a count of ten or more. This rearrangement joins TRBV11-2 to TRBJ2-7; possibly TRBD2 for D (5 bases). Germline CDR1 reads SGHAT; CDR2 reads FQNNGV. This CDR3 contains 16 residues. V was clipped by 1 base and J by 3 bases, with 16 bases between them. CDR3 in amino acids: CASSLAGGGPYYEQYF. CDR3 coding DNA: TGTGCCAGCAGCTTAGCTGGCGGAGGTCCCTACTACGAGCAGTACTTC.

This chain joins TRBV9 and TRBJ1-4; TRBD1 matches 7 bases. The germline CDR1 and CDR2 sequences are SGDLS and YYNGEE. The CDR3 runs to 15 residues. Losses at the gene ends were 4 bases for V and 5 bases for J; bases not matched to a gene: 8. Here the CDR3 DNA reads TGTGCCAGCAGCTTACGGACAGGCCAAAATGAAAAACTGTTTTTT. It yields the protein CASSLRTGQNEKLFF.

The chain is built from TRBV30 and TRBJ1-4, with D tentatively TRBD1 (6 bases). Germline V CDR1 and CDR2: GTSNPN, SVGIG (reference sequence). The CDR3 has 14 residues. V gave up 3 bases and J gave up 2 bases, with 10 bases separating them. The chain's CDR3 is CAWRTGGTNEKLFF. The CDR3, as DNA: TGTGCCTGGAGGACAGGAGGGACTAATGAAAAACTGTTTTTT.

A note on this clonotype: A single base separates this from a much larger clone, so it may be a read error. CDR3 nucleotide sequence: TGTGCCAGCAACTTATTCAGTTGGACAGCAGGGGGTGAGCAGTTCTTC. This encodes CASNLFSWTAGGEQFF. This sequence joins TRBV7-8 and TRBJ2-1; 7 bases fit TRBD1. The V gene's germline CDR1 is SGHVS and CDR2 FQNEAQ. There are 16 residues in the CDR3. The full variable domain, in which reference TRBV7-8 and TRBJ2-1 provide the parts outside the CDR3, is GAGVSQSPRYKVAKRGQDVALRCDPISGHVSLFWYQQALGQGPEFLTYFQNEAQLDKSGLPSDRFFAERPEGSVSTLKIQRTQQEDSAVYLCASNLFSWTAGGEQFFGPGTRLTVL.

In this sample, this clonotype turned up a few times. V is TRBV2 and J is TRBJ2-2, with D perhaps TRBD1 (6 bases). Germline CDR1 reads SNHLY; CDR2 reads FYNNEI. This CDR3 region has 14 residues. With 6 bases removed from V and 4 bases from J, the gap between germline ends came to 12 bases. CDR3 protein: CASRGTQRTGELFF. CDR3 bases: TGTGCCAGCAGGGGGACACAACGCACCGGGGAGCTGTTTTTT.

Concerning this clonotype itself: A much larger clonotype is one base distant, so this may be a read error. V usage is TRBV5-1 and J usage is TRBJ2-1, with 8 bases matching TRBD2. Germline V gene sequence: CDR1 SGHRS, CDR2 YFSETQ. The length of the CDR3 is 16 residues. The chain's CDR3 is CASSFAGGSSHNEQFF. The CDR3 DNA reads as TGCGCCAGCAGCTTCGCGGGGGGCAGCTCCCACAATGAGCAGTTCTTC.

Note on this clonotype: A much larger clone differs by one base, so this may be a read error. J is TRBJ2-5 and V is TRBV29-1, with 9 nucleotides matching TRBD1. Germline CDR1 and CDR2: SQVTM and ANQGSEA. This CDR3 is 13 amino acids long. As DNA, the CDR3 is TGCAGCGCTGAAGGGACAGGGCGGGAGACCCAGTACTTC. It is translated as CSAEGTGRETQYF. The full variable domain, in which reference TRBV29-1 and TRBJ2-5 provide the parts outside the CDR3, is SAVISQKPSRDICQRGTSLTIQCQVDSQVTMMFWYRQQPGQSLTLIATANQGSEATYESGFVIDKFPISRPNLTFSTLTVSNMSPEDSSIYLCSAEGTGRETQYFGPGTRLLVL.

As to this clonotype: This clone may be a read error of a much larger clone one base away. The chain has TRBV4-3 and TRBJ1-2; a weak D match, TRBD1 (5 bases). The CDR3 contains 15 residues. CDR1 and CDR2 from the germline V gene are LGHNA and YSLEER. V gave up 1 base and J gave up 7 bases, with 16 bases separating them. This chain's CDR3 is CASSQGLQGSCGYTF. The CDR3 nucleotides read TGCGCCAGCAGCCAAGGTCTTCAGGGATCCTGTGGCTACACCTTC.